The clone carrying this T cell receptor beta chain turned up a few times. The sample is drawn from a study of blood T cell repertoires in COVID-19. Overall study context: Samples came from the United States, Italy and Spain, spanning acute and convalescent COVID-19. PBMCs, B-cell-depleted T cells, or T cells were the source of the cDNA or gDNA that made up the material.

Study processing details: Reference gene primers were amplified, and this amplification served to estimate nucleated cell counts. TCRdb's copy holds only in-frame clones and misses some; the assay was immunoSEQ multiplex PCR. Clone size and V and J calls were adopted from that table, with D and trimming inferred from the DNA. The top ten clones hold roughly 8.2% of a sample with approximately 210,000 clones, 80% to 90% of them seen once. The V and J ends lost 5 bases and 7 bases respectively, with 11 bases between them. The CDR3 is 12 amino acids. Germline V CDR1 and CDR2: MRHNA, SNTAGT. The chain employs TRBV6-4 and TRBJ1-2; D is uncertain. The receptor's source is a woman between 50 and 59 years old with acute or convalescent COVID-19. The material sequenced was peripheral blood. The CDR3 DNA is TGTGCCAGCAGTCGCGCGGGATTTGGCTACACCTTC. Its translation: CASSRAGFGYTF.